This T cell receptor beta chain was retrieved from a study of post-analysis software for immune sequencing data. General study results and limits: Patients showed TRBV5-6, TRBV5-1 and TRBV20-1 among five TRBV segments more frequent than in controls. When compared against controls, multiple sclerosis patients showed significantly lower normalized Chao1 diversity.

Concerning this clonotype: Its antigen is undetermined.

Tagging with unique molecular identifiers was a feature of the TCR beta cDNA libraries. Via MiXCR, TCRdb re-called the PCR reads, giving one row per CDR3 protein. The sample holds around 200,000 distinct CDR3 sequences, approximately 29% seen once. Looked up from germline, CDR1 is DFQATT and CDR2 is SNEGSKA (reference sequence). Trimming took 1 base from V and 5 from J, leaving 10 bases between them. This CDR3 comprises 13 residues. The gene calls are TRBV20-1 and TRBJ2-3; tentatively, D is TRBD2 (5 bases). The clonotype was recovered from a girl aged 2 to 17 with multiple sclerosis. Material: blood. The CDR3, as DNA: TGCAGTGCTAGAGTCGGGAAGGGAGATACGCAGTATTTT. It translates to CSARVGKGDTQYF.